A selection of T cell receptor beta chains follows, all from one sample in a study of blood T cell repertoires in COVID-19. TCRdb keeps only in-frame clones here, not all; method: immunoSEQ multiplex PCR. The sample has 430,000 or so clones, approximately 90% seen once. The source material was PBMCs or T cells enriched from blood (not recorded which). The receptors were sampled from a middle-aged woman who had recovered from COVID-19. CDR3s include the opening cysteine and the closing phenylalanine or tryptophan. The D gene is left open where the match is weak. Some rows have no size entry. The others give once, few or many, or a class for an expanded clone.

.	TRBV7-9	TRBJ1-2	.	CASSLGASYGYTF	TGTGCCAGCAGCTTAGGGGCCAGCTATGGCTACACCTTC
.	TRBV29-1	TRBJ2-7	.	CSVDSGVAEQYF	TGCAGCGTTGACAGTGGAGTAGCCGAGCAGTACTTC
.	TRBV29-1	TRBJ1-5	once	CSVGQNDQPQHF	TGCAGCGTTGGGCAGAACGATCAGCCCCAGCATTTT
.	TRBV29-1	TRBJ1-1	.	CSGRTTNTEAFF	TGCAGCGGAAGGACAACGAACACTGAAGCTTTCTTT
.	TRBV21-1	TRBJ2-7	.	CASIRDRPFSYEQYF	TGTGCCAGCATCCGAGACAGGCCCTTTAGCTACGAGCAGTACTTC
TRBD2	TRBV6-2/TRBV6-3	TRBJ2-1	.	CASSYSQGTSGTVSSYNEQFF	TGTGCCAGCAGTTATTCGCAGGGGACTAGCGGGACCGTGAGCTCCTACAATGAGCAGTTCTTC
.	TRBV7-9	TRBJ2-7	.	CASSLQGNEQYF	TGTGCCAGCAGCTTACAGGGGAACGAGCAGTACTTC
.	TRBV9	TRBJ1-1	.	CASSGIQGGTEAFF	TGTGCCAGCAGCGGAATACAGGGCGGGACTGAAGCTTTCTTT
.	TRBV5-4	TRBJ2-7	.	CASGGSGTYEQYF	TGTGCCAGCGGGGGGTCCGGAACCTACGAGCAGTACTTC
.	TRBV12-3/TRBV12-4	TRBJ2-7	.	CASSFYRGTNHF	TGTGCCAGCAGTTTCTACCGCGGGACCAACCACTTC
TRBD1	TRBV5-1	TRBJ2-2	.	CASINRGRNEDTGELFF	TGCGCCAGCATAAACAGGGGGCGAAACGAGGACACCGGGGAGCTGTTTTTT
.	TRBV9	TRBJ2-5	.	CASSFDRGTQYF	TGTGCCAGCAGCTTCGATAGGGGGACCCAGTACTTC
TRBD1	TRBV4-1	TRBJ2-5	.	CASSQERTGVQYF	TGCGCCAGCAGCCAAGAAAGGACAGGGGTCCAGTACTTC
TRBD2	TRBV7-2	TRBJ2-7	.	CASSLGRAGGYEQYF	TGTGCCAGCAGCTTAGGTAGGGCGGGAGGCTACGAGCAGTACTTC
.	TRBV19	TRBJ1-2	.	CASSYRSLYGYTF	TGTGCCAGTTCCTACAGGTCCCTCTATGGCTACACCTTC
.	TRBV5-1	TRBJ2-7	.	CASSQQGFFPYEQYF	TGCGCCAGCAGCCAACAGGGATTTTTTCCCTACGAGCAGTACTTC
TRBD1	TRBV10-2	TRBJ2-7	.	CASQTGKGYEQYF	TGCGCCAGTCAGACAGGGAAGGGTTACGAGCAGTACTTC
.	TRBV10-3	TRBJ1-1	.	CAISENGGRTEAFF	TGTGCCATCAGTGAAAACGGGGGACGGACTGAAGCTTTCTTT
.	TRBV6-2/TRBV6-3	TRBJ1-2	.	CASSYGGAGNYGYTF	TGTGCCAGCAGTTACGGGGGGGCCGGGAACTATGGCTACACCTTC
.	TRBV7-6	TRBJ2-3	.	CASTPYGGTASTDTQYF	TGTGCCAGCACCCCCTACGGAGGGACCGCTAGCACAGATACGCAGTATTTT
.	TRBV7-6	TRBJ2-3	.	CASSLDGRGTDTQYF	TGTGCCAGCAGCTTAGACGGGAGAGGCACAGATACGCAGTATTTT
.	TRBV7-9	TRBJ1-2	.	CASTPGVYGYTF	TGTGCCAGCACCCCGGGGGTCTATGGCTACACCTTC
TRBD1	TRBV5-4	TRBJ1-2	.	CASSLRQGAKSSLGYTF	TGTGCCAGCAGCTTGAGGCAGGGGGCGAAGTCATCCTTGGGCTACACCTTC
.	TRBV30	TRBJ2-1	.	CAWRGLGTRRYRFF	TGTGCCTGGAGAGGCTTGGGAACTAGGAGGTATCGGTTCTTC
TRBD2	TRBV7-2	TRBJ2-6	.	CGNLAGGSGANVLTF	TGTGGTAATCTAGCGGGAGGCTCTGGGGCCAACGTCCTGACTTTC
TRBD1	TRBV4-1	TRBJ1-1	once	CASSPTDRGREDTEAFF	TGCGCCAGCAGCCCGACGGACAGGGGGCGCGAGGACACTGAAGCTTTCTTT
.	TRBV25-1	TRBJ2-3	.	CASSEPPPRLVRQYF	TGTGCCAGCAGTGAACCCCCCCCTAGACTAGTTCGGCAGTATTTT
TRBD1	TRBV10-3	TRBJ1-4	.	CAISEPTGGPTNEKLFF	TGTGCCATCAGTGAGCCGACAGGGGGTCCAACTAATGAAAAACTGTTTTTT
.	TRBV11-1	TRBJ1-1	.	CASRDTNTEAFF	TGTGCCAGCAGGGACACAAACACTGAAGCTTTCTTT
.	TRBV10-3	TRBJ1-2	.	CAISGVGRVNYGYTF	TGTGCCATCAGTGGAGTGGGCAGGGTAAACTATGGCTACACCTTC
TRBD1	TRBV9	TRBJ2-2	few	CASSVEAQGVSGELFF	TGTGCCAGCAGCGTAGAGGCGCAGGGGGTATCCGGGGAGCTGTTTTTT
TRBD1	TRBV5-8	TRBJ2-1	once	CASSWGQGSPYNEQFF	TGTGCCAGCAGCTGGGGACAGGGGAGTCCCTACAATGAGCAGTTCTTC
.	TRBV20-1	TRBJ1-2	few	CSASTTNYGYTF	TGCAGTGCTAGTACAACAAACTATGGCTACACCTTC
.	TRBV6-5	TRBJ2-7	.	CASSYLPTGFSYEQYF	TGTGCCAGCAGTTACCTTCCCACAGGTTTCTCCTACGAGCAGTACTTC
.	TRBV5-6	TRBJ1-5	.	CASSLGRQPQHF	TGTGCCAGCAGCTTGGGCAGACAGCCCCAGCATTTT
TRBD1	TRBV5-6	TRBJ2-7	.	CASSLETGWYEQYF	TGTGCCAGCAGCTTGGAGACAGGGTGGTACGAGCAGTACTTC
TRBD1	TRBV27	TRBJ1-5	.	CASSSQGAAQHF	TGTGCCAGCAGTTCACAGGGGGCAGCCCAGCATTTT
.	TRBV7-9	TRBJ1-2	.	CASSEPYGYTF	TGTGCCAGCAGCGAGCCCTATGGCTACACCTTC
.	TRBV6-2/TRBV6-3	TRBJ2-5	few	CASSGEVRETQYF	TGTGCCAGCAGTGGGGAGGTCAGGGAGACCCAGTACTTC
TRBD1	TRBV19	TRBJ1-2	once	CASSLDRNYTF	TGTGCCAGTAGTTTGGACAGGAACTACACCTTC
TRBD1	TRBV24-1	TRBJ1-5	.	CATSDFLGQGSNQPQHF	TGTGCCACCAGTGATTTCTTGGGACAGGGGAGCAATCAGCCCCAGCATTTT
TRBD1	TRBV6-5	TRBJ2-1	.	CASSITGGNEQFF	TGTGCCAGCAGTATTACAGGGGGCAATGAGCAGTTCTTC
.	TRBV7-9	TRBJ1-1	.	CASSFHPQGMNTEAFF	TGTGCCAGCAGCTTTCACCCTCAGGGGATGAACACTGAAGCTTTCTTT
.	TRBV5-1	TRBJ1-5	.	CASSLWYPAGSNQPQHF	TGCGCCAGCAGCTTGTGGTATCCGGCAGGTAGCAATCAGCCCCAGCATTTT
.	TRBV29-1	TRBJ2-7	.	CSGGGGDSYEQYF	TGCAGCGGAGGGGGAGGGGACTCCTACGAGCAGTACTTC
.	TRBV5-1	TRBJ1-2	once	CASSLVAGRTMGYTF	TGCGCCAGCAGCTTGGTGGCGGGTCGGACGATGGGCTACACCTTC
TRBD2	TRBV18	TRBJ2-1	.	CASSPLLWTSGNYNEQFF	TGTGCCAGCTCACCACTCCTTTGGACTAGCGGGAATTACAATGAGCAGTTCTTC
.	TRBV12-3/TRBV12-4	TRBJ2-7	.	CASSLESTQYF	TGTGCCAGCAGTTTAGAATCAACTCAGTACTTC
TRBD2	TRBV10-3	TRBJ2-2	once	CALGAGEDTGELFF	TGTGCCCTAGGGGCGGGAGAGGACACCGGGGAGCTGTTTTTT
TRBD1	TRBV5-1	TRBJ2-1	once	CASSLRTGGVHNEQFF	TGCGCCAGCAGCTTGAGGACAGGGGGCGTCCACAATGAGCAGTTCTTC
.	TRBV7-6	TRBJ1-3	once	CASSRGPILAGNTIYF	TGTGCCAGCAGCCGGGGTCCCATCTTGGCTGGAAACACCATATATTTT
.	TRBV27	TRBJ2-2	.	CASSPSTGELFF	TGTGCCAGCAGCCCCAGTACCGGGGAGCTGTTTTTT
.	TRBV15	TRBJ2-2	.	CATSRDLDTGELFF	TGTGCCACCAGCAGAGATCTCGACACCGGGGAGCTGTTTTTT